Listed below are T cell receptor beta chains from one sample, sequenced in a study of regulatory T cells in long-lasting Graves disease. TCRdb re-called the multiplex PCR reads with MiXCR, one entry per CDR3 protein. The repertoire has about 620,000 distinct CDR3 sequences, 16% of them found once; the top ten carry 18%. The same sample was also used in a study of T cells in Graves' hyperthyroidism and ophthalmopathy.

The sample here was peripheral blood mononuclear cells (PBMCs), taken at new diagnosis, from a patient treated with antithyroid drugs. Every receptor here comes from a woman between 25 and 40 years old with Graves disease. The CDR3 runs from the conserved cysteine through the conserved F or W. A D gene is named only where the DNA matches it firmly. Some rows have no size entry. The others give once, few or many, or a class for an expanded clone.

V	J	size	D	CDR3	DNA
TRBV4-1	TRBJ2-4	.	TRBD1	CASSQGEVGRGQGKNIQYF	TGCGCCAGCAGCCAAGGAGAAGTCGGAAGGGGGCAGGGGAAAAACATTCAGTACTTC
TRBV18	TRBJ2-7	.	TRBD1	CASSPGQGDEQYF	TGTGCCAGCAGTCCGGGACAGGGGGACGAGCAGTACTTC
TRBV20-1	TRBJ1-1	many	.	CSAKRPLGGTEAFF	TGCAGTGCTAAAAGACCCCTAGGTGGGACTGAAGCTTTCTTT
TRBV28	TRBJ1-2	many	TRBD1	CASTITGANRGYTF	TGTGCCAGCACCATTACAGGGGCCAATCGCGGCTACACCTTC
TRBV15	TRBJ2-3	.	TRBD2	CATTGLAGTDTQYF	TGTGCCACCACCGGACTAGCGGGGACAGATACGCAGTATTTT
TRBV11-2	TRBJ2-1	few	TRBD2	CASSLFPGLAGGNGEQFF	TGTGCCAGCAGCTTATTTCCTGGGCTAGCGGGAGGTAATGGTGAGCAGTTCTTC
TRBV3-1	TRBJ1-6	few	.	CASSGSLQGSLHF	TGTGCCAGCAGCGGGAGCCTCCAAGGGTCCCTCCACTTT
TRBV19	TRBJ2-7	few	.	CASSAYRIQGEQYF	TGTGCCAGTAGCGCCTACCGGATCCAGGGTGAGCAGTACTTC
TRBV6-1	TRBJ2-1	.	.	CASRSAVGNEQFF	TGTGCCAGCAGGTCCGCCGTAGGGAATGAGCAGTTCTTC
TRBV6-4	TRBJ2-3	.	.	CASSDQGDTQYF	TGTGCCAGCAGTGACCAGGGGGATACGCAGTATTTT
TRBV7-2	TRBJ2-7	.	.	CASSLARTTRGEQYF	TGTGCCAGCAGCTTAGCGCGCACCACCCGGGGGGAGCAGTACTTC
TRBV7-9	TRBJ2-5	many	TRBD2	CASSLTSGGVGTQYF	TGTGCCAGCAGCCTGACTAGCGGAGGGGTGGGGACCCAGTACTTC
TRBV27	TRBJ1-5	.	TRBD1	CASRVGTALNQPQHF	TGTGCCAGCAGGGTGGGGACAGCCCTTAATCAGCCCCAGCATTTT
TRBV5-4	TRBJ2-5	.	.	CASSLAFGETQYF	TGTGCCAGCAGCTTGGCATTCGGAGAGACCCAGTACTTC
TRBV20-1	TRBJ2-1	few	TRBD1	CSAINDRGPNEVQFF	TGCAGTGCTATTAACGACAGGGGACCCAATGAAGTGCAGTTCTTC
TRBV9	TRBJ2-3	.	TRBD2	CASSPLSGNTDTQYF	TGTGCCAGCAGCCCGTTGAGCGGGAACACAGATACGCAGTATTTT
TRBV10-3	TRBJ1-1	many	TRBD1	CAIRPGGIGGTEAFF	TGTGCCATCAGGCCAGGGGGAATAGGAGGGACTGAAGCTTTCTTT
TRBV7-9	TRBJ2-1	once	TRBD1	CASSRRDRDDNEQFF	TGTGCCAGCAGCCGAAGGGACAGGGATGACAATGAGCAGTTCTTC
TRBV7-2	TRBJ2-6	.	.	CASSPWSFGANVLTF	TGTGCCAGCAGCCCGTGGTCCTTTGGGGCCAACGTCCTGACTTTC
TRBV10-3	TRBJ1-5	many	TRBD1	CAISLQGAGQPQHF	TGTGCCATCAGTTTACAGGGGGCAGGTCAGCCCCAGCATTTT
TRBV7-9	TRBJ2-7	.	.	CASSWRGGYEQYF	TGTGCCAGCAGCTGGAGGGGTGGCTACGAGCAGTACTTC
TRBV20-1	TRBJ2-1	many	.	CSARDLRHLYNEQFF	TGCAGTGCTAGAGATCTTAGGCACCTCTACAATGAGCAGTTCTTC
TRBV6-1	TRBJ2-1	many	.	CASSAPGQRGQFF	TGTGCCAGCAGTGCACCGGGCCAAAGAGGGCAGTTCTTC
TRBV28	TRBJ2-5	.	TRBD2	CASSLSGLAGGWGMVETQYF	TGTGCCAGCAGTTTAAGCGGGCTAGCGGGAGGGTGGGGTATGGTGGAGACCCAGTACTTC
TRBV7-2	TRBJ2-3	many	.	CASSWNGDTQYF	TGTGCCAGCAGCTGGAACGGGGATACGCAGTATTTT
TRBV19	TRBJ1-2	few	.	CASKGGLGASGGVYGYTF	TGTGCCAGTAAAGGAGGTCTTGGGGCCAGTGGCGGGGTCTATGGCTACACCTTC
TRBV5-1	TRBJ1-1	many	.	CASSLGGESAEAFF	TGCGCCAGCAGCTTGGGCGGGGAGTCCGCTGAAGCTTTCTTT
TRBV19	TRBJ2-1	few	.	CASSNFYNEQFF	TGTGCCAGTAGTAATTTCTACAATGAGCAGTTCTTC
TRBV6-1	TRBJ1-4	.	.	CASTNEGDYAGEKLFF	TGTGCCAGCACCAACGAAGGAGATTATGCCGGTGAAAAACTGTTTTTT
TRBV29-1	TRBJ2-3	many	.	CSVRGLNTQYF	TGCAGCGTTCGGGGGTTAAATACGCAGTATTTT
TRBV10-3	TRBJ1-2	many	.	CAISDSPLTGRHYGYTF	TGTGCCATCAGTGATAGTCCGCTCACAGGGAGACACTATGGCTACACCTTC
TRBV12-3/TRBV12-4	TRBJ2-5	.	.	CASSQSTGELQETQYF	TGTGCCAGCAGCCAGAGTACGGGAGAACTTCAAGAGACCCAGTACTTC
TRBV5-5	TRBJ2-7	.	.	CASSFNRLYEQYF	TGTGCCAGCAGCTTCAACAGGCTTTACGAGCAGTACTTC
TRBV7-9	TRBJ1-2	many	.	CASSQIGGDGYGYTF	TGTGCCAGCAGCCAGATTGGTGGGGACGGCTATGGCTACACCTTC
TRBV28	TRBJ1-5	many	.	CASSLRGVQPQHF	TGTGCCAGCAGTTTGCGAGGGGTTCAGCCCCAGCATTTT
TRBV6-5	TRBJ2-4	.	.	CASSYEGQGLNIQYF	TGTGCCAGCAGTTACGAGGGGCAGGGGTTAAACATTCAGTACTTC
TRBV13	TRBJ2-5	few	.	CASTPAGTPTQYF	TGTGCCAGCACCCCGGCGGGGACCCCTACCCAGTACTTC
TRBV9	TRBJ2-5	.	.	CASAGLGGPGQETQYF	TGTGCCAGCGCCGGGCTGGGCGGGCCGGGCCAAGAGACCCAGTACTTC
TRBV19	TRBJ2-7	.	TRBD2	CASSLGLAGGPSEQYF	TGTGCCAGTAGTCTCGGACTAGCGGGAGGGCCGTCCGAGCAGTACTTC
TRBV24-1	TRBJ2-1	few	.	CATSDLPDVGVYNEQFF	TGTGCCACCAGTGATTTGCCTGATGTTGGGGTGTACAATGAGCAGTTCTTC
TRBV7-8	TRBJ2-1	many	TRBD2	CASSTPSSGRYNEQFF	TGTGCCAGCAGCACCCCCTCTAGCGGGAGATACAATGAGCAGTTCTTC
TRBV5-1	TRBJ2-7	.	.	CASSSDPIYEQYF	TGCGCCAGCAGCTCGGACCCAATTTACGAGCAGTACTTC
TRBV12-3/TRBV12-4	TRBJ1-6	.	TRBD1	CASSPGQEPNSPFHF	TGTGCCAGCAGCCCGGGACAGGAGCCAAATTCACCCTTCCACTTT
TRBV6-2/TRBV6-3	TRBJ2-1	many	TRBD1	CASRTTGVAYNEQFF	TGTGCCAGCAGGACGACAGGGGTAGCCTACAATGAGCAGTTCTTC
TRBV7-9	TRBJ1-4	few	TRBD1	CASSKGQGPNEKLFF	TGTGCCAGCAGCAAGGGACAGGGACCTAATGAAAAACTGTTTTTT
TRBV6-2/TRBV6-3	TRBJ1-5	many	.	CASSYSPPSEQPQHF	TGTGCCAGCAGTTACTCCCCCCCATCGGAGCAGCCCCAGCATTTT
TRBV7-8	TRBJ2-3	.	TRBD2	CASSRREGGTDTQYF	TGTGCCAGCAGCCGGCGGGAGGGGGGCACAGATACGCAGTATTTT